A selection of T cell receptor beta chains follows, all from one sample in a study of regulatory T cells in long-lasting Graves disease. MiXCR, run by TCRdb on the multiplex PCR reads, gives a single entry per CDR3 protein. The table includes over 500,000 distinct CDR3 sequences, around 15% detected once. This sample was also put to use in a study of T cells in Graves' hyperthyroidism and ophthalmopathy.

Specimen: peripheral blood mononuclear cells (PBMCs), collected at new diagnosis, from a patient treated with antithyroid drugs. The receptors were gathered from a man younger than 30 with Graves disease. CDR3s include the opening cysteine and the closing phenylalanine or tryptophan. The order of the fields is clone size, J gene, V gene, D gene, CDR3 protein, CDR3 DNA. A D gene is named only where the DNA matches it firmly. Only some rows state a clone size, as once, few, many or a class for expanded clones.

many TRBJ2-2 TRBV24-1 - CATRGWTDTGELFF TGTGCCACCAGGGGTTGGACAGACACCGGGGAGCTGTTTTTT
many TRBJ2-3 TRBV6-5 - CASSSWEDTQYF TGTGCCAGCAGTTCATGGGAGGATACGCAGTATTTT
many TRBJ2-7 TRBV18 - CASSRAAGPYEQYF TGTGCCAGCTCACGCGCAGCGGGCCCCTACGAGCAGTACTTC
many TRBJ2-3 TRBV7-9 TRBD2 CASRSTSGADTQYF TGTGCCAGCAGAAGTACTAGCGGGGCAGATACGCAGTATTTT
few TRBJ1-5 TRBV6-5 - CASSFDRGTTNSNQPQHF TGTGCCAGCAGTTTCGATCGAGGGACAACTAATAGCAATCAGCCCCAGCATTTT
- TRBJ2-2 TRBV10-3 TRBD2 CAIGDAGEFAGELFF TGTGCCATCGGTGACGCGGGAGAGTTCGCCGGGGAGCTGTTTTTT
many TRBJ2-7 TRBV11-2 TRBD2 CASRVGAGGPLYEQYF TGTGCCAGCAGGGTGGGGGCGGGAGGGCCACTCTACGAGCAGTACTTC
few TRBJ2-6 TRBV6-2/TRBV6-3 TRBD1 CASRSHPGQGMGANVLTF TGTGCCAGCAGGTCACATCCGGGACAGGGGATGGGGGCCAACGTCCTGACTTTC
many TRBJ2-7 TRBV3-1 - CASSQRKGNSYEQYF TGTGCCAGCAGCCAAAGGAAGGGAAACTCCTACGAGCAGTACTTC
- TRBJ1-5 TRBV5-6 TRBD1 CASSLSGGNNQPQHF TGTGCCAGCAGCTTGTCAGGGGGAAATAATCAGCCCCAGCATTTT
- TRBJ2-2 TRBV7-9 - CASSLDSYANTGELFF TGTGCCAGCAGCTTAGACAGCTACGCGAACACCGGGGAGCTGTTTTTT
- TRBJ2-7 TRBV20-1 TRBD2 CSARKTGGPGYEQYF TGCAGTGCTAGAAAGACGGGAGGGCCGGGCTACGAGCAGTACTTC
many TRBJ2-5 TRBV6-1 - CASSEALGLQETQYF TGTGCCAGCAGTGAAGCGTTGGGCCTTCAAGAGACCCAGTACTTC
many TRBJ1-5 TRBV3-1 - CASSQEGLGQPQHF TGTGCCAGCAGCCAAGAGGGATTGGGTCAGCCCCAGCATTTT
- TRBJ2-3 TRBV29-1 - CSVETYTQYF TGCAGCGTGGAAACCTATACGCAGTATTTT
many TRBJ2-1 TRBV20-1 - CSARRVSREANEQFF TGCAGTGCTAGACGGGTCTCGAGGGAGGCCAATGAGCAGTTCTTC
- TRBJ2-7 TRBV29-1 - CSVEGTGSPYEQYF TGCAGCGTTGAGGGGACTGGGTCCCCCTACGAGCAGTACTTC
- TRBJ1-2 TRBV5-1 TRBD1 CASSLQSGGGNYGYTF TGCGCCAGCAGCCTCCAATCAGGGGGAGGAAACTATGGCTACACCTTC
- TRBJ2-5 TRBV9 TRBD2 CASSVVGAGEETQYF TGTGCCAGCAGCGTAGTAGGCGCGGGGGAGGAGACCCAGTACTTC
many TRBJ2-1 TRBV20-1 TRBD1 CSAREVQGVRYNEQFF TGCAGTGCTAGGGAAGTACAGGGGGTGCGATACAATGAGCAGTTCTTC
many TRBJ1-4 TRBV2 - CASNRRGYGEKLFF TGTGCCAGCAATCGACGGGGTTATGGGGAAAAACTGTTTTTT
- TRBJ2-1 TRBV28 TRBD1 CASSLGDRGLFF TGTGCCAGCAGCCTAGGGGACAGGGGTCTGTTCTTC
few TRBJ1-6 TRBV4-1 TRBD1 CASRGQGVVSPLHF TGCGCCAGCCGAGGGCAGGGGGTGGTCTCACCCCTCCACTTT
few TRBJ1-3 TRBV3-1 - CASQRISGNTIYF TGTGCCAGCCAGAGGATCTCTGGAAACACCATATATTTT
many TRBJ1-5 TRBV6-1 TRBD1 CAGGQGKGVNQPQHF TGTGCCGGAGGACAGGGGAAGGGAGTCAATCAGCCCCAGCATTTT
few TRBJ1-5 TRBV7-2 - CASSLVIGPQHF TGTGCCAGCAGCTTAGTGATAGGGCCCCAGCATTTT
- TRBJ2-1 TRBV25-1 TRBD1 CASSGHRDRVGRDEQFF TGTGCCAGCAGTGGCCACCGGGACAGGGTGGGGAGGGATGAGCAGTTCTTC
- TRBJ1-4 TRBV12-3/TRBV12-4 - CATNGRDQGEKLFF TGTGCCACAAACGGTCGGGACCAAGGAGAAAAACTGTTTTTT
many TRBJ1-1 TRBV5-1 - CASSRRADTEAFF TGCGCCAGCAGCCGGAGGGCGGACACTGAAGCTTTCTTT
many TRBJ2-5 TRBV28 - CASSDYEETQYF TGTGCCAGCAGTGACTATGAAGAGACCCAGTACTTC